This T cell receptor (beta chain) was observed in a study of chemoradiotherapy in HPV16-positive cancers. Repertoires were sampled repeatedly during chemoradiotherapy. CDR1 and CDR2 from the germline V gene are SEHNR and FQNEAQ (reference sequence). The CDR3 has 15 amino acids. Trimming took 3 bases from V and 2 from J; bases not matched to a gene: 2. Profiled with immunoSEQ multiplex PCR; TCRdb holds only in-frame clones, not every one. The data hold about 68,000 clones, with almost 90% observed a single time. The rearrangement joins TRBV7-9 to TRBJ2-3; 10 nucleotides line up with TRBD1. Sequencing used blood, obtained from a patient who underwent chemoradiotherapy. The TCR comes from a human donor with HPV-associated anogenital cancer. CDR3 in amino acids: CASSLGTGVTDTQYF. The CDR3, as DNA: TGTGCCAGCAGCTTGGGGACAGGGGTCACAGATACGCAGTATTTT.